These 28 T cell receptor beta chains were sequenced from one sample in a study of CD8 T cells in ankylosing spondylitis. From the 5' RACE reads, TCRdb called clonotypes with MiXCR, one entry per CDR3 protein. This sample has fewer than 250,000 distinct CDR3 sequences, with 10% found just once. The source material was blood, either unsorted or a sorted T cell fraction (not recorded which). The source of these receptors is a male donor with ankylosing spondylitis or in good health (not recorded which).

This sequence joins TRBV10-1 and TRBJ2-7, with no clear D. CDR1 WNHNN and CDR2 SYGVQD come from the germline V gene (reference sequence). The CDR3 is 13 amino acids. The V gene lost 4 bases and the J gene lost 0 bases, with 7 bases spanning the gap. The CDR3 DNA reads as TGCGCCAGCAGTGGGTCCAGCTCCTACGAGCAGTACTTC. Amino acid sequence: CASSGSSSYEQYF.

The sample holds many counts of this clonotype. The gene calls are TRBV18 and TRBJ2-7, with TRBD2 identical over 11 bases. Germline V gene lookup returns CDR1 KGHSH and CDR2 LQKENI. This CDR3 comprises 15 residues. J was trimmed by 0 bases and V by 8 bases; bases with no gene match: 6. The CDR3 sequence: CASSPTSGSSYEQYF. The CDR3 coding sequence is TGTGCCAGCAGTCCTACTAGCGGGAGCTCCTACGAGCAGTACTTC.

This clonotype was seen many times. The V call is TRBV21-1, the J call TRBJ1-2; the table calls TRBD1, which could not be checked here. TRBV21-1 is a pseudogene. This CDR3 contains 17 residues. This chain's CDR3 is CASSSVTRGTEPYGYTF. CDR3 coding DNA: TGTGCCAGCAGCTCCGTCACCCGAGGGACAGAGCCCTATGGCTACACCTTC.

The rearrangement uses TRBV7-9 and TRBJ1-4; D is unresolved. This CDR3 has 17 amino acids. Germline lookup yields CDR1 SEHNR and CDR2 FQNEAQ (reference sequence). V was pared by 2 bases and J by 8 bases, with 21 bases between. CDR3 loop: CASSLMEFATGGEKLFF. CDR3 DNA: TGTGCCAGCAGCTTAATGGAGTTCGCAACGGGAGGAGAAAAACTGTTTTTT.

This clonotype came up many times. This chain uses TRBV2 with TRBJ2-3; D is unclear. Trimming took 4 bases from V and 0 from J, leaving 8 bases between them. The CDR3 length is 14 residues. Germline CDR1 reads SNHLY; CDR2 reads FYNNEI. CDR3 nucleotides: TGTGCCAGCAGTGTGGCGAGAAGCACAGATACGCAGTATTTT. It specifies CASSVARSTDTQYF.

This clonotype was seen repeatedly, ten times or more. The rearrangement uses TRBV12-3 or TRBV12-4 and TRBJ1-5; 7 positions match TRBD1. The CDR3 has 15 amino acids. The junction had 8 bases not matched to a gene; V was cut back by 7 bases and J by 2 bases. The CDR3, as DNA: TGTGCCAGCACCCCACAGGGGCTGGGCAATCAGCCCCAGCATTTT. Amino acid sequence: CASTPQGLGNQPQHF.

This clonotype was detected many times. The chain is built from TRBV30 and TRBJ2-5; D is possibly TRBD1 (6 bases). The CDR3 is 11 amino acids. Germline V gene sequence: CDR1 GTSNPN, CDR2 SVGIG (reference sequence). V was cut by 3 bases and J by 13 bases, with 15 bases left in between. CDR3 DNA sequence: TGTGCCTGGAGCCAGAGGGGACACCTGTACTTC. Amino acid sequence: CAWSQRGHLYF.

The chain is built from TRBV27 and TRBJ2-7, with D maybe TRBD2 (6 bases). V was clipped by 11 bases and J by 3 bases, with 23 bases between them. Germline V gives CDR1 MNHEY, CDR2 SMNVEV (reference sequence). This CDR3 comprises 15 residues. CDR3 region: CAAGGASGLSYEQYF. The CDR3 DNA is TGTGCCGCTGGCGGGGCATCGGGTTTGAGCTACGAGCAGTACTTC.

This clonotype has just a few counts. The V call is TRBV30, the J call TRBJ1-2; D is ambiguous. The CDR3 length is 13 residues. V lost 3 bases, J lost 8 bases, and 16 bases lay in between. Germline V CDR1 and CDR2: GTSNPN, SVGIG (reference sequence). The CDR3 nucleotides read TGTGCCTGGAGAGGCGGAGGCTTCGGGGGCTACACCTTC. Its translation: CAWRGGGFGGYTF.

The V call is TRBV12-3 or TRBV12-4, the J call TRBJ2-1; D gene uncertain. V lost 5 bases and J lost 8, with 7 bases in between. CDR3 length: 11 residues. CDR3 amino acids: CASSPTDEQFF. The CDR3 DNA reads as TGTGCCAGCAGTCCCACGGATGAGCAGTTCTTC.

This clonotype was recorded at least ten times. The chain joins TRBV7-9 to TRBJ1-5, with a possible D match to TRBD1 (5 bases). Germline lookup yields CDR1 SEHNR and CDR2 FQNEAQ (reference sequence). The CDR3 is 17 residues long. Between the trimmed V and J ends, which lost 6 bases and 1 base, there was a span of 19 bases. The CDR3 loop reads CASSHGGGHPSNQPQHF. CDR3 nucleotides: TGTGCCAGCAGTCATGGGGGAGGACACCCGAGCAATCAGCCCCAGCATTTT.

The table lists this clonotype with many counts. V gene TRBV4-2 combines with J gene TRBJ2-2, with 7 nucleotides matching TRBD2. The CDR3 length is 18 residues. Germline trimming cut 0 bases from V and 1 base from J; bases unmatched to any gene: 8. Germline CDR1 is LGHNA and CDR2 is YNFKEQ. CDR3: CASSQDRVGGGNTGELFF. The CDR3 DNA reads TGTGCCAGCAGCCAAGATCGCGTGGGCGGGGGGAACACCGGGGAGCTGTTTTTT.

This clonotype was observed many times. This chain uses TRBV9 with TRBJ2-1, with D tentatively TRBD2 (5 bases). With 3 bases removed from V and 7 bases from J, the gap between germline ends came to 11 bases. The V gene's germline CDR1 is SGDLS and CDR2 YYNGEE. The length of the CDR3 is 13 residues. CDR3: CASSGGPGNEQFF. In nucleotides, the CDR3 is TGTGCCAGCAGCGGGGGTCCGGGGAATGAGCAGTTCTTC.

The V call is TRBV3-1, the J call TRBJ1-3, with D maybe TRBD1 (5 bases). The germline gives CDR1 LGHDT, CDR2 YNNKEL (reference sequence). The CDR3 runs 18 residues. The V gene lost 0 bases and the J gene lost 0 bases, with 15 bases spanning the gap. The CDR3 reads CASSQDGGRRNSGNTIYF. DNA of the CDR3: TGTGCCAGCAGCCAAGATGGGGGACGGCGGAACTCTGGAAACACCATATATTTT.

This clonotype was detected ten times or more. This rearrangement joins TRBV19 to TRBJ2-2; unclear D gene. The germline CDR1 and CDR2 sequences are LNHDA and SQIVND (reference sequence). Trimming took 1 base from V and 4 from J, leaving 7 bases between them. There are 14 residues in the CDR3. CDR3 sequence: CASSIAAPTGELFF. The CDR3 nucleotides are TGTGCCAGTAGTATAGCAGCGCCCACCGGGGAGCTGTTTTTT. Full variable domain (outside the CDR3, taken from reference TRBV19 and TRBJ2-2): DGGITQSPKYLFRKEGQNVTLSCEQNLNHDAMYWYRQDPGQGLRLIYYSQIVNDFQKGDIAEGYSVSREKKESFPLTVTSAQKNPTAFYLCASSIAAPTGELFFGEGSRLTVL.

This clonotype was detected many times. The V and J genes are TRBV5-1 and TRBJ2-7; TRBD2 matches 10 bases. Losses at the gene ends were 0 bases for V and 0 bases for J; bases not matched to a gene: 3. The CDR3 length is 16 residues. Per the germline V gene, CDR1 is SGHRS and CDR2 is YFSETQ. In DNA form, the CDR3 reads TGCGCCAGCAGCTTGGAGACTAGCGGGTTCTCCTACGAGCAGTACTTC. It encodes CASSLETSGFSYEQYF.

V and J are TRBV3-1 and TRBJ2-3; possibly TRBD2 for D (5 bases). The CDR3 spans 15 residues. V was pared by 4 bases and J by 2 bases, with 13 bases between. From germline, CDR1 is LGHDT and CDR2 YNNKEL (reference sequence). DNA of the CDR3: TGTGCCAGCAGCCTAAGGAGCGGATTCACAGATACGCAGTATTTT. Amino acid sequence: CASSLRSGFTDTQYF.

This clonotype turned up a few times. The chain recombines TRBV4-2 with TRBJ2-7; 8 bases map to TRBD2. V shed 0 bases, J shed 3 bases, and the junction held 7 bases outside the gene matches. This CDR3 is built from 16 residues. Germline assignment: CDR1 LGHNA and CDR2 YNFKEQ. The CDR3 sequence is CASSQDLPAGVYEQYF. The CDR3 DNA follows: TGTGCCAGCAGCCAAGATCTCCCAGCGGGAGTCTACGAGCAGTACTTC.

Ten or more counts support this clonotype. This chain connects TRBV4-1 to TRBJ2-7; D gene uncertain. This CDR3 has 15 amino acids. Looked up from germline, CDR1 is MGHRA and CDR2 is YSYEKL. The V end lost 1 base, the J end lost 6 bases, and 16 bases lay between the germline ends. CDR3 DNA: TGCGCCAGCAGCCAAGTGCTTGGAGCCCTCTCCGAGCAGTACTTC. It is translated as CASSQVLGALSEQYF.

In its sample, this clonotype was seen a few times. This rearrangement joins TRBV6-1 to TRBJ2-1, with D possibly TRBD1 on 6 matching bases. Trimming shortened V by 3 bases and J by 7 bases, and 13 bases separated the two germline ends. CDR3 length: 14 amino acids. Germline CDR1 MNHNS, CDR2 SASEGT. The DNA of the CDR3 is TGTGCCAGCAGTGAGACAGGTTTCTGGAATGAGCAGTTCTTC. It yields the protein CASSETGFWNEQFF.

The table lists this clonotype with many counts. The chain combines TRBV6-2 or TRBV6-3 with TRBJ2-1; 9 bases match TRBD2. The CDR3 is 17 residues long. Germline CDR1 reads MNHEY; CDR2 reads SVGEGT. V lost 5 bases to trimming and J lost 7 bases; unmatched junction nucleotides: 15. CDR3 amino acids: CASSRSQWSGGPNEQFF. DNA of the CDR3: TGTGCCAGCAGTCGCTCGCAGTGGAGCGGGGGGCCAAATGAGCAGTTCTTC.

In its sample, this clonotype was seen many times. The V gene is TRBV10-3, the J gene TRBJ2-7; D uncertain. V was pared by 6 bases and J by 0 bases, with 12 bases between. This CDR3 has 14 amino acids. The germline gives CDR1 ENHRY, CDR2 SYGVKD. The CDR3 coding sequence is TGTGCCATCAGGGTTCTCCCGGACTCCTACGAGCAGTACTTC. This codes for CAIRVLPDSYEQYF.

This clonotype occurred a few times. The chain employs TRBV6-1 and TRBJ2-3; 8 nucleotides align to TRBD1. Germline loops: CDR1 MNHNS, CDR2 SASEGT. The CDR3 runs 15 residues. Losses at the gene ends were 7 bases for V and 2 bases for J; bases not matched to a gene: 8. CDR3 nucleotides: TGTGCCAGCACCCCGCGACAGGGGATCACAGATACGCAGTATTTT. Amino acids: CASTPRQGITDTQYF.

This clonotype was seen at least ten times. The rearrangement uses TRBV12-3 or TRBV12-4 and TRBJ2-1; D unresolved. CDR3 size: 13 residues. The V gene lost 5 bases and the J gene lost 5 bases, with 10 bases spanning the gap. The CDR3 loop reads CASSPPNNNEQFF. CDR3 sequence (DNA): TGTGCCAGCAGTCCTCCGAATAACAATGAGCAGTTCTTC.

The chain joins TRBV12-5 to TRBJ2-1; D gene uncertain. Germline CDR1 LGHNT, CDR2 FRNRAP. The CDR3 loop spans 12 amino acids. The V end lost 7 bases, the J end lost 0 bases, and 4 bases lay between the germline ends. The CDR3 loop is CASESSYNEQFF. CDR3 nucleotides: TGTGCTAGTGAGTCCTCCTACAATGAGCAGTTCTTC.

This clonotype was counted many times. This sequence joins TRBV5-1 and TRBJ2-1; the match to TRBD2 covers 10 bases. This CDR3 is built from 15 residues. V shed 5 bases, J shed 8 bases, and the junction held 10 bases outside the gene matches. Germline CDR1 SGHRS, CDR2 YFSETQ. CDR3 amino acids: CASSYEREGRDEQFF. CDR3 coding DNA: TGCGCCAGCAGTTACGAGCGGGAGGGCCGGGATGAGCAGTTCTTC.

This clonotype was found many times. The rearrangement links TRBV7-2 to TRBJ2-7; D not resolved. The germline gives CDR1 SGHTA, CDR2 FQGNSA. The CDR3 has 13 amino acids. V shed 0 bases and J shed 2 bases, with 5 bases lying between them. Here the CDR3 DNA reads TGTGCCAGCAGCTTAGCCGGCACCTACGAGCAGTACTTC. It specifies CASSLAGTYEQYF.

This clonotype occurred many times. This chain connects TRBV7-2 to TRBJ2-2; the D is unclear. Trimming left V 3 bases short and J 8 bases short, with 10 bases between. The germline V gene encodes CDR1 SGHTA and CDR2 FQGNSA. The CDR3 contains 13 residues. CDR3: CASSLERRGELFF. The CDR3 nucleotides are TGTGCCAGCAGCTTGGAACGGAGAGGGGAGCTGTTTTTT.